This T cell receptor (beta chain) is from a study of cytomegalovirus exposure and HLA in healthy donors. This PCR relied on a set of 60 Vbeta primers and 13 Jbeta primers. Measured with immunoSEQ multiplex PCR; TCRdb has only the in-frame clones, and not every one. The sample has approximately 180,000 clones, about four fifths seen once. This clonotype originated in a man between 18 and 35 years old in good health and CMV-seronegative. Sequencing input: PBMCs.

CDR3 nucleotide sequence: TGTGCCAGCAGCTTGGAGGGGACTTTCGGAAATGAGCAGTTCTTC. Amino acid sequence: CASSLEGTFGNEQFF. The J gene is TRBJ2-1, the V gene TRBV5-4, with TRBD2 as a possible D gene (6 bases). V was trimmed by 0 bases and J by 7 bases, leaving 14 bases between them. Germline CDR1 and CDR2: SGHNT and YYREEE (reference sequence). The CDR3 is 15 amino acids.